The TCR beta chain described here comes from a study of blood T cells in healthy people across ages. This clonotype was recorded a few times. A sample-barcoded 5' primer and a J-beta primer mix were used in a second PCR of about 6 to 11 cycles. Each cDNA molecule carried a tag from a template-switch adaptor that contained 12 random nucleotides. TCRdb called the 5' RACE reads again in MiXCR, with one record for every CDR3 protein. The sample shows approximately 800,000 distinct CDR3 sequences, around 25% of them seen only once. Trimming removed 2 bases from V and 9 bases from J, with 11 bases in between. Germline V CDR1 and CDR2: MDHEN, SYDVKM. This CDR3 has 14 residues. Another study also made use of these data, one on T cells of mothers and their children. That study reports: The TCR beta CDR3 read count exceeded 9 million for each mother and was 2.5 million to 3 million for each child.

Source material: blood. The V gene is TRBV28, the J gene TRBJ1-6; tentatively, D is TRBD1 (6 bases). The TCR sequence derives from a boy between 10 and 17 years old in good health. In nucleotides, the CDR3 is TGTGCCAGCAGTTTAAGTACAGGGAGTTCACCCCTCCACTTT. Amino acids: CASSLSTGSSPLHF.